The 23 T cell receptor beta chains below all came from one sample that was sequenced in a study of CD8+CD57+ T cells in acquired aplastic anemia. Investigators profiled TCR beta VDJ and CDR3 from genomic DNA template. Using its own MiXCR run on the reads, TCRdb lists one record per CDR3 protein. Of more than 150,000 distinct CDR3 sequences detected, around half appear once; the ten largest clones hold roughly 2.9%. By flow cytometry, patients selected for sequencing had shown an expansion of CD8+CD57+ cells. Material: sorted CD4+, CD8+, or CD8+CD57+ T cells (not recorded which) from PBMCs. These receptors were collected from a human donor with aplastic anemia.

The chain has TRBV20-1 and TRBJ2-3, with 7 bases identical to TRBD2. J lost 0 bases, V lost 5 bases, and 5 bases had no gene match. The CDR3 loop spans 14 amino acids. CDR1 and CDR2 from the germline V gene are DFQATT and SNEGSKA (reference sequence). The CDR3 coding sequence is TGCAGTGCTCCCCAGCGGGGCAGCACAGATACGCAGTATTTT. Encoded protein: CSAPQRGSTDTQYF.

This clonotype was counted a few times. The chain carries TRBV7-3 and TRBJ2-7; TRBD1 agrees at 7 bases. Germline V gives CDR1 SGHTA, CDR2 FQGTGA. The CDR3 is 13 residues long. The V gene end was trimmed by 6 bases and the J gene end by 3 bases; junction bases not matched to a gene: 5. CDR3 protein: CASRLGQNYEQYF. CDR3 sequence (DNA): TGTGCCAGCAGACTGGGACAGAACTACGAGCAGTACTTC.

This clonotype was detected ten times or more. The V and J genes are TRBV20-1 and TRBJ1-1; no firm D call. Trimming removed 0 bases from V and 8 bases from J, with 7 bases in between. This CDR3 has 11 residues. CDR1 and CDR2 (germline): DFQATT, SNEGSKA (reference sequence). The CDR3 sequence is CSARDVAEAFF. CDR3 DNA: TGCAGTGCTAGAGATGTGGCGGAAGCTTTCTTT.

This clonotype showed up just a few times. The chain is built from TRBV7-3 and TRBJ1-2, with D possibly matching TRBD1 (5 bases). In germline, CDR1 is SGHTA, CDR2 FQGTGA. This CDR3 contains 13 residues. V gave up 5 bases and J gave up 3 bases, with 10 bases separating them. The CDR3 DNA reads TGTGCCAGCAGCCCGCAGGGAGACTATGGCTACACCTTC. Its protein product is CASSPQGDYGYTF.

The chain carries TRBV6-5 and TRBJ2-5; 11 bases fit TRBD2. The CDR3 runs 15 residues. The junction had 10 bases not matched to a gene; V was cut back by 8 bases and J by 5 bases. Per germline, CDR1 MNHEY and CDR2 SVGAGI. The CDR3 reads CASGLLLAGGETQYF. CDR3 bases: TGTGCCAGCGGTTTACTGCTAGCGGGGGGTGAGACCCAGTACTTC.

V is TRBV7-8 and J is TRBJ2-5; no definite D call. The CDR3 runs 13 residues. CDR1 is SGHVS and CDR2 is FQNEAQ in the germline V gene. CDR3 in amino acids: CANRPGPQETQYF. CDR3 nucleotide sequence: TGTGCAAACCGTCCGGGCCCCCAAGAGACCCAGTACTTC.

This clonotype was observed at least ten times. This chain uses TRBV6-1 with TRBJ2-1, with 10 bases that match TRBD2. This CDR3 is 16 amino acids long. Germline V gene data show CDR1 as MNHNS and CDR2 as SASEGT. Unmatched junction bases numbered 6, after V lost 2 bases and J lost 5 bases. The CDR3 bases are TGTGCCAGCAGTGAACGCGAGCGGGGGGGCGACAATGAGCAGTTCTTC. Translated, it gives CASSERERGGDNEQFF.

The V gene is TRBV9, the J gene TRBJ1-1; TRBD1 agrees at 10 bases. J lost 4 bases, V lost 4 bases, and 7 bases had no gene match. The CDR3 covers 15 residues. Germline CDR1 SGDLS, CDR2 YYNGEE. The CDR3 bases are TGTGCCAGCAGCCGTTACGGGACAGGGGTCACTGAAGCTTTCTTT. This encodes CASSRYGTGVTEAFF.

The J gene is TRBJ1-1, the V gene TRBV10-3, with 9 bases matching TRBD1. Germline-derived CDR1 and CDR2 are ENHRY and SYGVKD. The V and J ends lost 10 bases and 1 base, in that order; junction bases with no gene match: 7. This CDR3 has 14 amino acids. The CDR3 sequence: CASRGTGSNTEAFF. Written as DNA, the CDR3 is TGTGCCAGCAGGGGGACAGGGTCGAACACTGAAGCTTTCTTT.

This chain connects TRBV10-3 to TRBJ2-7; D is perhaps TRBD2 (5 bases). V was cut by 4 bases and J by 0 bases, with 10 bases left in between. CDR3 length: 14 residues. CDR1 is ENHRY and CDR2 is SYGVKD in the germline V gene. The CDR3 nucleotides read TGTGCCATCAGTGCCGAGGGAAGCTCCTACGAGCAGTACTTC. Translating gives CAISAEGSSYEQYF.

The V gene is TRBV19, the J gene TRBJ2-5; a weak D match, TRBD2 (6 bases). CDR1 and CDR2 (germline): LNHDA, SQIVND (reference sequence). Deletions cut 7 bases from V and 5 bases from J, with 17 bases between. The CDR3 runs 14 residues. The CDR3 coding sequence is TGTGCCAGTACGGACACCGGGAGTGAGGAGACCCAGTACTTC. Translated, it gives CASTDTGSEETQYF. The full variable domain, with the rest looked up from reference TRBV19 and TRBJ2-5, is DGGITQSPKYLFRKEGQNVTLSCEQNLNHDAMYWYRQDPGQGLRLIYYSQIVNDFQKGDIAEGYSVSREKKESFPLTVTSAQKNPTAFYLCASTDTGSEETQYFGPGTRLLVL.

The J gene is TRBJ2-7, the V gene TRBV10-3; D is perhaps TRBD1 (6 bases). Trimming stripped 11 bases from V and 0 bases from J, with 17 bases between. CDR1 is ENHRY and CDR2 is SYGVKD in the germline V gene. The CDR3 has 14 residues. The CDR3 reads CASKTGQSSYEQYF. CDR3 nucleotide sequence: TGTGCCTCGAAAACCGGACAGAGCTCCTACGAGCAGTACTTC.

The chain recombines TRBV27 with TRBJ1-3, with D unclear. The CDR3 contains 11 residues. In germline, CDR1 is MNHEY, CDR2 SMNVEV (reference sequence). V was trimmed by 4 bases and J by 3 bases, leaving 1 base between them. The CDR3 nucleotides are TGTGCCAGCAGTTATGGAAACACCATATATTTT. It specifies CASSYGNTIYF.

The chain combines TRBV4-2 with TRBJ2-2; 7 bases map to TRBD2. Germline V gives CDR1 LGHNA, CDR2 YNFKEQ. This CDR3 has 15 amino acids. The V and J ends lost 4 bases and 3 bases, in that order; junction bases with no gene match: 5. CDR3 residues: CASSRGGGDTGELFF. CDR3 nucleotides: TGTGCCAGCAGCCGCGGGGGAGGGGACACCGGGGAGCTGTTTTTT.

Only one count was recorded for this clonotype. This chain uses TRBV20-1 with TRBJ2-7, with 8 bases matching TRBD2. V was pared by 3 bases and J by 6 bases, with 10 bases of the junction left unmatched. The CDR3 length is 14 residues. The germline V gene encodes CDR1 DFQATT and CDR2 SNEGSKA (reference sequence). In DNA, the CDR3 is TGCAGTGCTAGTCGGGAGGGGGGCAGCGTCGAGCAGTACTTC. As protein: CSASREGGSVEQYF.

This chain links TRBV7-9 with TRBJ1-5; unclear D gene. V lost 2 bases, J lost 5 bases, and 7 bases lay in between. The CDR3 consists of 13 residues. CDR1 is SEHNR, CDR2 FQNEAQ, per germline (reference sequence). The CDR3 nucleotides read TGTGCCAGCAGCTTATATCCGTATCAGCCCCAGCATTTT. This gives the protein CASSLYPYQPQHF.

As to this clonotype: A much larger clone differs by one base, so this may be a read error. CDR3 loop: CASRLVGFGNEQFF. DNA of the CDR3: TGTGCCAGCAGATTGGTGGGGTTCGGCAACGAGCAGTTCTTC. This chain uses TRBV2 with TRBJ2-1; D uncertain. The CDR3 is 14 residues long. The V end was cut by 6 bases, the J end by 10 bases, with 19 bases between. In germline, CDR1 is SNHLY, CDR2 FYNNEI.

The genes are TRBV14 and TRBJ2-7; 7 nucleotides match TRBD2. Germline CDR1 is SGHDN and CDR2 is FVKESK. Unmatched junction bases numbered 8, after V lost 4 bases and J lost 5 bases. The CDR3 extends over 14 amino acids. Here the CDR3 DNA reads TGTGCCAGCAGCCGCTTAGGGGAGGGCAACGAGCAGTACTTC. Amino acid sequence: CASSRLGEGNEQYF.

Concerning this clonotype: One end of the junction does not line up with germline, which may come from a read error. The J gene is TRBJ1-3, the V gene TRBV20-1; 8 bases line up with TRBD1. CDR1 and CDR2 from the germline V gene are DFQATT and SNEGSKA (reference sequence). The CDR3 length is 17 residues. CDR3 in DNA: TGCAGTGCTAGAGATCCTCTCTCCGGGACAGGTGGATACACCATATATTTT. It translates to CSARDPLSGTGGYTIYF.

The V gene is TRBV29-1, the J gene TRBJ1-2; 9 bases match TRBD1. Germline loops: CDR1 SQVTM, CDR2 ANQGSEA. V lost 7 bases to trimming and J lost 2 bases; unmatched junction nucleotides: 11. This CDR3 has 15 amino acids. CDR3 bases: TGCAGCGCTAGGGACAGGGTTTTCGGAAACTATGGCTACACCTTC. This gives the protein CSARDRVFGNYGYTF.

CDR3 residues: CATDRVYEQFF. The CDR3 nucleotides read TGTGCCACAGACAGGGTCTATGAGCAGTTCTTC. The rearrangement uses TRBV6-1 and TRBJ2-1, with 7 bases fitting TRBD1. CDR3 length equals 11 residues. V dropped 10 bases and J dropped 8; count of bases not matched to a gene: 5. Germline loops: CDR1 MNHNS, CDR2 SASEGT.

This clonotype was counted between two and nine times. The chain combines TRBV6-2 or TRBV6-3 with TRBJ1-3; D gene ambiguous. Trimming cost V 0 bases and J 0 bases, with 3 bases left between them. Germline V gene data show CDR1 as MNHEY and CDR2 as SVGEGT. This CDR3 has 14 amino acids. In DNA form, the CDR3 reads TGTGCCAGCAGTTACTCCACCTCTGGAAACACCATATATTTT. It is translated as CASSYSTSGNTIYF.

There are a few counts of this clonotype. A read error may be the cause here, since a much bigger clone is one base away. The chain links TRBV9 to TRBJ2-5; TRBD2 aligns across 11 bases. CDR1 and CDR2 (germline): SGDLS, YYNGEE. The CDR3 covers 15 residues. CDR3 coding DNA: TGTGCCAGCAGCGTAGCACTAGCGGGAGTAGAGGCCCAGTACTTC. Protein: CASSVALAGVEAQYF.